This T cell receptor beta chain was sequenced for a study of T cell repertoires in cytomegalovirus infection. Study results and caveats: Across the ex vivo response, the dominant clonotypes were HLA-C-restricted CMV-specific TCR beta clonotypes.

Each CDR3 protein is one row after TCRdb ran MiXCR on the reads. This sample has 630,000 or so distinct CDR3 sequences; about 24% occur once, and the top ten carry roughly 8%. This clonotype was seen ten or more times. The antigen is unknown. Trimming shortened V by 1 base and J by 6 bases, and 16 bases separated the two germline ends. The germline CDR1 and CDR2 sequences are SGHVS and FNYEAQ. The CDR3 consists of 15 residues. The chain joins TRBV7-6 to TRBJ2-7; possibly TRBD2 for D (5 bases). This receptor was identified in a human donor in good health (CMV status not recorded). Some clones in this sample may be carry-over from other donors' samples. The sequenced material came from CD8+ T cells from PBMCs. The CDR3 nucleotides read TGTGCCAGCAGCTTAGAGTCGGGGAAACCGGGCGAGCAGTACTTC. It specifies CASSLESGKPGEQYF.